The clone carrying this T cell receptor (beta chain) appeared many times. Produced via immunoSEQ multiplex PCR; TCRdb's table is partial and in-frame only. The table has under 250,000 clones, 83% seen once. V shed 3 bases and J shed 2 bases, with 17 bases lying between them. CDR3 length: 16 residues. Germline V CDR1 and CDR2: SQVTM, ANQGSEA. This sample stems from a study of blood T cell repertoires in COVID-19. The gene calls are TRBV29-1 and TRBJ2-1, with D maybe TRBD2 (5 bases). Source material: PBMCs or T cells enriched from blood (not recorded which). The sequence was obtained from a woman aged 45 to 65 who had been exposed to COVID-19. As DNA, the CDR3 is TGCAGCGTTGACGGATTAACGGGGTCGACCTACAATGAGCAGTTCTTC. Its protein is CSVDGLTGSTYNEQFF.